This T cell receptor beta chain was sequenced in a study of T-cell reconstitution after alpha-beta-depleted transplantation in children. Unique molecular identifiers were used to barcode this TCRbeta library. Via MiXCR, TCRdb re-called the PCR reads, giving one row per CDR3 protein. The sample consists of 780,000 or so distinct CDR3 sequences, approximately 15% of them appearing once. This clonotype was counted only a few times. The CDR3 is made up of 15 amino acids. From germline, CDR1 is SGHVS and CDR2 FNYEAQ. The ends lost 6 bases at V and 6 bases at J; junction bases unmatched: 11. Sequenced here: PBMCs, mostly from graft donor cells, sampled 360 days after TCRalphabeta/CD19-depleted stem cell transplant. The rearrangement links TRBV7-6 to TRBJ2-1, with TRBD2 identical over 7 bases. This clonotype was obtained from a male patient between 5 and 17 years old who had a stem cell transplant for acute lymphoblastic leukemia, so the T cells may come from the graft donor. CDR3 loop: CASRDTSEAFNEQFF. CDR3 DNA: TGTGCCAGCAGGGATACTAGCGAAGCCTTCAATGAGCAGTTCTTC.